This passage covers 10 T cell receptor beta chains from one sample sequenced in a study of shared clonotypes between healthy human individuals. CD45RO negativity and positive selection for CCR7 defined naive CD8 cells, a population that excluded terminally differentiated effector memory CD45RA+ cells. TCRdb's copy holds only in-frame clones and misses some; the assay was immunoSEQ multiplex PCR. The profile shows about 2.2 million clones, about 93% of them singletons. The sequencing sample was made of naive CD8+ T cells from PBMCs. These receptors were taken from a man aged 18 to 30 in good health. Some clones in this sample may be carry-over from other donors' samples.

This chain uses TRBV28 with TRBJ2-2; 7 bases align to TRBD1. Germline trimming cut 1 base from V and 4 bases from J; bases unmatched to any gene: 12. CDR1 is MDHEN and CDR2 is SYDVKM in the germline V gene. The CDR3 spans 18 residues. The CDR3 spells CASSLFGNRGWSTGELFF. The CDR3 DNA reads TGTGCCAGCAGTTTATTCGGAAACAGGGGTTGGAGCACCGGGGAGCTGTTTTTT. Based on the CDR3 plus reference TRBV28 and TRBJ2-2, the full variable domain is DVKVTQSSRYLVKRTGEKVFLECVQDMDHENMFWYRQDPGLGLRLIYFSYDVKMKEKGDIPEGYSVSREKKERFSLILESASTNQTSMYLCASSLFGNRGWSTGELFFGEGSRLTVL.

This sequence joins TRBV6-6 and TRBJ2-1; 7 bases map to TRBD1. The CDR3 is 13 residues long. The germline V gene encodes CDR1 MNHNY and CDR2 SVGAGI (reference sequence). V lost 7 bases to trimming and J lost 9 bases; unmatched junction nucleotides: 9. The DNA of the CDR3 is TGTGCCAGCATCGGAAGTACAGGGGTTGAGCAGTTCTTC. Protein product: CASIGSTGVEQFF.

The chain is built from TRBV19 and TRBJ2-3, with 9 positions matching TRBD2. The V segment lost 9 bases and the J segment 3 bases; nucleotides outside the gene matches: 19. The CDR3 covers 18 residues. Germline CDR1 reads LNHDA; CDR2 reads SQIVND (reference sequence). The CDR3 protein is CASRPRVAGVHGTDTQYF. In DNA form, the CDR3 reads TGTGCCAGCAGACCTAGGGTAGCGGGAGTTCACGGGACAGATACGCAGTATTTT.

Regarding this clone: The same CDR3 is also encoded by other DNA sequences in this sample. The chain combines TRBV19 with TRBJ1-1; 7 bases align to TRBD1. CDR1 is LNHDA and CDR2 is SQIVND in the germline V gene (reference sequence). Unmatched junction bases numbered 1, after V lost 6 bases and J lost 0 bases. This CDR3 is built from 13 residues. The CDR3 DNA is TGTGCCAGTAGGGACAGGATGAACACTGAAGCTTTCTTT. It is translated as CASRDRMNTEAFF.

This clone was counted a single time. J is TRBJ2-1 and V is TRBV9, with 9 bases aligning to TRBD1. There are 13 residues in the CDR3. Per germline, CDR1 SGDLS and CDR2 YYNGEE. Trimming at V came to 4 bases and at J to 8 bases, leaving 4 bases not matched to a gene. CDR3 coding DNA: TGTGCCAGCAGCCCGGGGGACAGGGATGAGCAGTTCTTC. Translated, it gives CASSPGDRDEQFF.

The V gene is TRBV5-6, the J gene TRBJ2-1; tentative D call: TRBD1 (6 bases). The V gene's germline CDR1 is SGHDT and CDR2 YYEEEE. V was shortened by 0 bases and J by 12 bases, with 10 bases between the two germline ends. CDR3 length equals 12 residues. The CDR3 reads CASSLGLQGQFF. DNA of the CDR3: TGTGCCAGCAGCTTGGGATTACAGGGGCAGTTCTTC.

This clone was detected only once. The CDR3 DNA is TGTGCCAGCAGCTTCGGGGCAGTAATCATTCAGGAGACCCAGTACTTC. Translation: CASSFGAVIIQETQYF. The chain is built from TRBV5-5 and TRBJ2-5; D assignment may be TRBD1 or TRBD2 (5 bases each). This CDR3 contains 16 residues. The germline V gene has CDR1 SGHKS and CDR2 YYEKEE (reference sequence). Trimming stripped 2 bases from V and 5 bases from J, with 19 bases between.

This sequence joins TRBV10-3 and TRBJ1-1, with D uncertain. The CDR3 is 16 amino acids. V was cut by 2 bases and J by 7 bases, with 20 bases left in between. Germline CDR1 ENHRY, CDR2 SYGVKD. The CDR3 spells CAISEPYSVGGDEAFF. For the CDR3, the DNA is TGTGCCATCAGTGAGCCGTACAGCGTCGGTGGGGATGAAGCTTTCTTT.

This clone was counted between two and nine times. The chain employs TRBV14 and TRBJ1-5; a possible D gene is TRBD1 (6 bases). CDR3 length equals 12 residues. The germline V gene has CDR1 SGHDN and CDR2 FVKESK. Trimming took 5 bases from V and 5 from J, leaving 7 bases between them. This chain's CDR3 is CASSNRDQPQHF. CDR3 in DNA: TGTGCCAGCAGCAACAGGGATCAGCCCCAGCATTTT.

The chain is built from TRBV6-1 and TRBJ2-7; 8 bases are shared with TRBD1. The CDR3 is 14 residues long. Germline V gene sequence: CDR1 MNHNS, CDR2 SASEGT. The ends lost 6 bases at V and 1 base at J; junction bases unmatched: 5. In nucleotides, the CDR3 is TGTGCCAGCAGCGGGGACAGGTCATCCTACGAGCAGTACTTC. Its translation: CASSGDRSSYEQYF.